This TCR beta chain derives from a study of Ad26.COV2.S vaccination and SARS-CoV-2 variants (dated by TCRdb to the early 2020s). Broadly, across the study: Donors in the vaccine arm were drawn from COV1001, a multicentre, randomized, double-blind, placebo-controlled phase I-IIa trial testing Ad26.COV2.S in healthy adults. Ad26.COV2.S was administered intramuscularly at 5 x 10^10 or 1 x 10^11 viral particles, either as a single shot or as two shots given 56 days apart. TCRbeta repertoire sequencing was used to assess the specificity and breadth of SARS-CoV-2-reactive T cell receptors after Ad26.COV2.S vaccination. A total of some 30 samples were included in the TCR-sequenced set, comprising around 19 Ad26.COV2.S vaccine recipients, 5 placebo recipients and 8 SARS-CoV-2 convalescent individuals. Trial participants were randomized into five groups of five, in which low-dose or high-dose Ad26.COV2.S was given once or twice, or placebo was given on both occasions. Investigators did not know the trial group allocation while performing experiments and assessing outcomes.

Spanning cysteine to phenylalanine, the CDR3 consists of 16 amino acids. Just CDR3 DNA is preserved here, 48 bases in frame from base 1. Clipping removes 1 base from V and 1 base from J, with 4 as the unmatched junction base count. Via the germline V gene, CDR1 is SGHTA and CDR2 FQGNSA. Reading the label with the study, this specimen's treatment or condition is: approximately 18 received Ad26.COV2.S at low or high dose, single or two shots; about 5 received placebo; per-sample allocation not given. Repertoires of vaccine and placebo recipients were sequenced from samples collected on day 63 after the first injection. In Cohort 1b, about 27 adults aged 18-55 years were enrolled at a single site in Boston, USA, between 29 July and 7 August 2020. Ad26.COV2.S was a replication-incompetent adenovirus type 26 vector that expressed a prefusion-stabilized SARS-CoV-2 spike protein derived from the original Wuhan strain.

A word on this clone: Its target antigen remains unknown. No base quality values were provided; no much bigger clone lies one nucleotide off.

TCRbeta CDR3 regions were sequenced with the immunoSEQ Assay. After extraction, genomic DNA underwent amplification by bias-controlled multiplex PCR, followed by high-throughput sequencing. Per the authors' processing: Collapsing and filtering of sequences were performed to quantify the absolute abundance of each unique TCRbeta CDR3 region. T cell fraction was estimated by normalizing TCRbeta template counts to usable DNA, with usable DNA measured through amplification of reference genes found in all nucleated cells. Repertoire TCRs were annotated as SARS-CoV-2-specific by exact matching of V gene, CDR3 amino acid sequence and J gene to a known reactive TCR set. The reference SARS-CoV-2 TCR set was derived from MIRA and filtered for enrichment in COVID-19-positive ImmuneCODE repertoires, a step that removed public or cross-reactive TCRs. Based on the MIRA antigens, annotated TCRs were further analysed at the level of specific ORF or position within ORF. Breadth was defined as annotated unique rearrangements over total unique productive rearrangements; depth was the summed frequency of those rearrangements. Group comparisons of TCR breadth used two-sided Wilcoxon rank-sum tests. This is the immuneACCESS table as TCRdb keeps it, with only in-frame sequences that have V and J called. A part of the clones is gone; compared with another copy, unresolved V genes explain less than half, and the rest is unexplained. V and J calls and clone size follow that table, whereas D and trimming were derived from the DNA. The sample table shows some 460,000 clones, and approximately 90% are seen once. The ten largest account for 1.7% of the sample.

On the study overall, not on this receptor specifically: The study was not powered to compare responses between vaccine doses or regimens. Ad26.COV2.S recipients had higher spike-specific TCR breadth than placebo recipients (P = 0.0014). Vaccine and placebo recipients had comparable non-spike TCR breadth, which fits with the vaccine containing only spike. Substantial breadth of spike-specific CD8+ and CD4+ T cell responses was reported after vaccination. The authors noted that total T cell responses may have been underestimated by the TCR breadth and depth analyses.

The sequence was collected from a person aged 18-65 years who received the Ad26.COV2.S COVID-19 vaccine or a placebo. The sample consisted of peripheral blood, taken in a trial of Ad26.COV2.S vaccine versus placebo. This sequence uses TRBV7-2 and TRBJ2-5; 9 junctional bases match TRBD2. The CDR3 loop reads CASSLVLAGIQETQYF. The nucleotides are TGTGCCAGCAGCTTAGTGCTAGCGGGGATCCAAGAGACCCAGTACTTC.